These T cell receptor beta chains were read from a single sample in a study of cytomegalovirus exposure and HLA in healthy donors. Assay: immunoSEQ multiplex PCR; the TCRdb copy retains only in-frame clones and omits some. The sample holds around 140,000 clones, roughly 73% seen once. Sequenced: PBMCs. The receptor source for this set is a middle-aged man in good health and CMV-seronegative. CDR3s include the opening cysteine and the closing phenylalanine or tryptophan.

j_call,v_call,cdr3_aa
TRBJ2-1,TRBV5-1,CASSLDLAGGLGEQFF
TRBJ1-1,TRBV6-5,CASRLDRADFF
TRBJ2-2,TRBV5-5,CASSPGGQANTGELFF
TRBJ1-5,TRBV19,CASSIGDRGPQPQHF
TRBJ2-1,TRBV7-3,CASSLGTGGIGEQFF
TRBJ2-2,TRBV19,CASRAEWAGLKLTGELFF
TRBJ2-2,TRBV2,CASLTPRTGELFF
TRBJ2-1,TRBV6-5,CASSYFANNEQFF
TRBJ2-2,TRBV27,CASSLGAAAGELFF
TRBJ2-7,TRBV27,CASSPLDRPYEQYF
TRBJ1-1,TRBV5-1,CASSPQAGGNTEAFF